One sample yielded the 18 T cell receptor beta chains listed below, sequenced in a study of blood T cells in healthy people across ages. The authors ran a second PCR of about 6 to 12 cycles using a sample-barcoded 5' primer and a J-beta primer mix. A single record per CDR3 protein comes from TCRdb applying MiXCR to the 5' RACE reads. The table includes about 1,400,000 distinct CDR3 sequences, approximately 63% detected once. The material sequenced was blood. All receptors come from a man younger than 35 in good health.

The J gene is TRBJ2-1, the V gene TRBV7-2, with 8 bases identical to TRBD2. CDR1 and CDR2 (germline): SGHTA, FQGNSA. CDR3 length: 15 residues. The ends lost 5 bases at V and 8 bases at J; junction bases unmatched: 11. The CDR3 region has the DNA TGTGCCAGCAGCCTCGAAGCGGGGGCTCGGTATGAGCAGTTCTTC. It codes for CASSLEAGARYEQFF.

The chain uses TRBV11-2 and TRBJ1-5; D gene ambiguous. The CDR3 loop spans 14 amino acids. V was pared by 5 bases and J by 2 bases, with 10 bases between. Germline lookup yields CDR1 SGHAT and CDR2 FQNNGV. The DNA of the CDR3 is TGTGCCAGCAGCGGACTTGCCGGCAATCAGCCCCAGCATTTT. Its translation is CASSGLAGNQPQHF. The full variable domain, completed using reference TRBV11-2 and TRBJ1-5, is EAGVAQSPRYKIIEKRQSVAFWCNPISGHATLYWYQQILGQGPKLLIQFQNNGVVDDSQLPKDRFSAERLKGVDSTLKIQPAKLEDSAVYLCASSGLAGNQPQHFGDGTRLSIL.

The V and J genes are TRBV10-3 and TRBJ2-3; TRBD2 agrees at 14 bases. The CDR3 sequence is 17 residues long. The J segment lost 4 bases and the V segment lost 6 bases, leaving 9 bases of the junction unmatched. Germline V gives CDR1 ENHRY, CDR2 SYGVKD. The CDR3 DNA reads TGTGCCATCAGATCGGGACTAGCGGGAGCTCAGGCAGATACGCAGTATTTT. Translating it yields CAIRSGLAGAQADTQYF.

The V and J genes are TRBV7-9 and TRBJ2-7, with TRBD2 as a possible D gene (6 bases). V lost 5 bases to trimming and J lost 3 bases, with 11 bases between them. Germline V lookup: CDR1 SEHNR, CDR2 FQNEAQ (reference sequence). This CDR3 region has 13 residues. The CDR3 region is CASSTGTLYEQYF. In nucleotides, the CDR3 is TGTGCCAGCAGCACCGGGACTCTCTACGAGCAGTACTTC.

The chain has TRBV3-1 and TRBJ1-4; TRBD1 matches at 7 bases. Trimming cost V 5 bases and J 0 bases; bases outside gene matches: 6. The germline CDR1 and CDR2 sequences are LGHDT and YNNKEL (reference sequence). The CDR3 is made up of 16 amino acids. The CDR3 sequence: CASSRQGVSTNEKLFF. CDR3 DNA: TGTGCCAGCAGCAGACAGGGTGTATCAACTAATGAAAAACTGTTTTTT. The full variable domain, with the rest looked up from reference TRBV3-1 and TRBJ1-4, is DTAVSQTPKYLVTQMGNDKSIKCEQNLGHDTMYWYKQDSKKFLKIMFSYNNKELIINETVPNRFSPKSPDKAHLNLHINSLELGDSAVYFCASSRQGVSTNEKLFFGSGTQLSVL.

The sample holds a few counts of this clonotype. The chain has TRBV4-3 and TRBJ2-3; 7 nucleotides line up with TRBD2. J gave up 2 bases and V 1 base, and 6 bases lay outside the gene matches. This CDR3 is built from 16 residues. The V gene's germline CDR1 is LGHNA and CDR2 YSLEER. The CDR3 coding sequence is TGCGCCAGCAGCCAAGGTTCTAGCGGACTCACAGATACGCAGTATTTT. It encodes CASSQGSSGLTDTQYF.

The CDR3, as DNA: TGTGCCAGCAGCTCACCACTAGCGGGAGAGATTACGGATACGCAGTATTTT. The encoded protein is CASSSPLAGEITDTQYF. This rearrangement joins TRBV11-2 to TRBJ2-3, with TRBD2 matching over 11 bases. The J segment lost 6 bases and the V segment lost 4 bases, leaving 12 bases of the junction unmatched. The CDR3 is made up of 17 amino acids. The V gene's germline CDR1 is SGHAT and CDR2 FQNNGV.

This clonotype was counted only a few times. V and J are TRBV24-1 and TRBJ2-3; no definite D call. The V and J ends lost 5 bases and 3 bases respectively, with 11 bases between them. This CDR3 contains 14 residues. Per germline, CDR1 KGHDR and CDR2 SFDVKD. The CDR3 is CATSVLGSTDTQYF. The CDR3 DNA reads TGTGCCACCAGTGTTCTGGGCTCGACAGATACGCAGTATTTT.

A word on this clonotype: A junction end diverges from the germline sequence, so it may reflect a read error. V gene TRBV7-6 combines with J gene TRBJ2-3; D gene uncertain. CDR3 size: 14 residues. Germline assignment: CDR1 SGHVS and CDR2 FNYEAQ. CDR3 sequence reads: CASSLEADTDTQYF. CDR3 coding DNA: TGTGCCAGTAGCTTAGAAGCAGACACAGATACGCAGTATTTT.

This clonotype has a single count. This sequence joins TRBV20-1 and TRBJ2-1, with TRBD1 as a possible D gene (6 bases). Trimming removed 6 bases at V and 0 bases at J, with 15 bases between. Germline V lookup: CDR1 DFQATT, CDR2 SNEGSKA (reference sequence). The CDR3 extends over 15 amino acids. The CDR3 loop reads CSATKGESSYNEQFF. The DNA for the CDR3 is TGCAGTGCCACAAAGGGGGAAAGCTCCTACAATGAGCAGTTCTTC.

This clonotype was observed a few times. J is TRBJ1-5 and V is TRBV5-5; 7 bases line up with TRBD1. Trimming took 4 bases from V and 7 from J; bases not matched to a gene: 5. The CDR3 is made up of 13 amino acids. The germline gives CDR1 SGHKS, CDR2 YYEKEE (reference sequence). The CDR3 coding sequence is TGTGCCAGCAGCGACAGGGTGCAACAGCCCCAGCATTTT. Its protein product is CASSDRVQQPQHF.

Of note for this clonotype: At one end, the junction sequence differs from germline, possibly due to a read error. This chain links TRBV29-1 with TRBJ1-1; the D is unclear. The germline CDR1 and CDR2 sequences are SQVTM and ANQGSEA. This CDR3 spans 12 amino acids. CDR3 loop: CGVGLGNTEAFF. The DNA for the CDR3 is TGCGGCGTTGGACTGGGGAACACTGAAGCTTTCTTT.

This CDR3 reads CASSLHGTVGPNYEQYF. The DNA of the CDR3 is TGTGCCAGCAGCTTACACGGGACTGTGGGTCCTAACTACGAGCAGTACTTC. The chain has TRBV5-6 and TRBJ2-7; maybe TRBD2 (6 bases). Germline lookup yields CDR1 SGHDT and CDR2 YYEEEE. V lost 2 bases to trimming and J lost 3 bases, with 21 bases between them. CDR3 length: 17 residues. The full variable domain, rest sourced from reference TRBV5-6 and TRBJ2-7, is DAGVTQSPTHLIKTRGQQVTLRCSPKSGHDTVSWYQQALGQGPQFIFQYYEEEERQRGNFPDRFSGHQFPNYSSELNVNALLLGDSALYLCASSLHGTVGPNYEQYFGPGTRLTVT.

The chain employs TRBV25-1 and TRBJ2-6, with a possible D match to TRBD1 (5 bases). Germline CDR1 reads MGHDK; CDR2 reads SYGVNS. The V end was cut by 4 bases, the J end by 0 bases, with 19 bases between. The CDR3 extends over 19 amino acids. This CDR3 is CASSGGQFPLDSGANVLTF. The CDR3 DNA is TGTGCCAGCAGTGGGGGCCAGTTCCCGTTAGACTCTGGGGCCAACGTCCTGACTTTC.

The V and J genes are TRBV27 and TRBJ2-1; the D is unclear. Trimming removed 7 bases at V and 2 bases at J, with 15 bases between. The CDR3 contains 15 residues. Germline CDR1 reads MNHEY; CDR2 reads SMNVEV (reference sequence). CDR3 sequence reads: CASKAFGGAYNEQFF. The CDR3 DNA sequence: TGTGCCAGCAAGGCGTTCGGCGGAGCCTACAATGAGCAGTTCTTC.

The J gene is TRBJ1-2, the V gene TRBV4-3, with D perhaps matching TRBD1 (6 bases). Looked up from germline, CDR1 is LGHNA and CDR2 is YSLEER. Trimming cost V 1 base and J 8 bases, with 11 bases left between them. CDR3 length: 13 amino acids. CDR3 in DNA: TGCGCCAGCAGCCAAGGGGGGCCCAGAGGCTACACCTTC. This sequence encodes CASSQGGPRGYTF.

This clonotype appeared once. CDR3 protein: CASSYSIERVAEQYF. The CDR3 DNA is TGTGCCAGCAGTTACTCGATAGAACGGGTGGCAGAGCAGTACTTC. V usage is TRBV6-6 and J usage is TRBJ2-5; D unresolved. V was trimmed by 0 bases and J by 11 bases, leaving 19 bases between them. CDR1 is MNHNY, CDR2 SVGAGI, per germline (reference sequence). The CDR3 is 15 amino acids.

This clonotype has a single count. J is TRBJ2-7 and V is TRBV21-1; TRBD2 is the table's D call and was not checked against the DNA. The end of the DNA fits TRBJ2-5 better, so the J call may be wrong. TRBV21-1 counts as a pseudogene. This CDR3 has 19 residues. CDR3 DNA: TGTGCCAGCAGCTTACCGGGAGGAGGAATTCGGCGGCGGGAAGAGACCCAGTACTTC. Translated: CASSLPGGGIRRREETQYF.